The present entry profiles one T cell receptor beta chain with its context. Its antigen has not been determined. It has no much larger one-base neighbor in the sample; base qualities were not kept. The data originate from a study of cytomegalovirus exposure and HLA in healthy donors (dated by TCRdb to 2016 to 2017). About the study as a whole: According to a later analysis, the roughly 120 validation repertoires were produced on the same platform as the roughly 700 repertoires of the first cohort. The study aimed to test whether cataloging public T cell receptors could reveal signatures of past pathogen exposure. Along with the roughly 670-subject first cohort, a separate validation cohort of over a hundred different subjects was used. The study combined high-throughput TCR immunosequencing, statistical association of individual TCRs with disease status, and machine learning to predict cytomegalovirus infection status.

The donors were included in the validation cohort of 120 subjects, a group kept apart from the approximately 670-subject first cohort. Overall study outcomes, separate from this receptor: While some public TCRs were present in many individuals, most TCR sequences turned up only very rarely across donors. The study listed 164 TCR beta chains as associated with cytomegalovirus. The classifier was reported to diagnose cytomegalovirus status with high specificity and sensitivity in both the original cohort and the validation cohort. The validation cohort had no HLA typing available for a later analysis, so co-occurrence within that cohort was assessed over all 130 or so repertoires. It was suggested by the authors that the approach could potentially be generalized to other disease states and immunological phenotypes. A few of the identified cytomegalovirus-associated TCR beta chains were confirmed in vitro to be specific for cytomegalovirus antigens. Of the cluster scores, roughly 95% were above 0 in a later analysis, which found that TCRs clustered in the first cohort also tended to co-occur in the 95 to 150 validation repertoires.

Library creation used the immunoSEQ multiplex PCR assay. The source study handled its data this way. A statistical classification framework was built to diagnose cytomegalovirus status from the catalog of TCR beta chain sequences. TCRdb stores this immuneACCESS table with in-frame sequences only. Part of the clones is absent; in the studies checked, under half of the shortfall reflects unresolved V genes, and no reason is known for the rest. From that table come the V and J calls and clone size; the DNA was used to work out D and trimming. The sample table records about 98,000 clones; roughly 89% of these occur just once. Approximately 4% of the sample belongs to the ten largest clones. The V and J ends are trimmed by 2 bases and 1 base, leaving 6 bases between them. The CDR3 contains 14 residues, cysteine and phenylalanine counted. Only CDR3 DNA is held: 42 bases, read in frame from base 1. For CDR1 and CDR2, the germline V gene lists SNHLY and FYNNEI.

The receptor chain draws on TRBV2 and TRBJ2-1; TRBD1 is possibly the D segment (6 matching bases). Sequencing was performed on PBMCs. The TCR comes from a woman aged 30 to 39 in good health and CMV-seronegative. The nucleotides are TGTGCCAGCAGTGAACAGGGGTCCTACAATGAGCAGTTCTTC. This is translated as CASSEQGSYNEQFF.